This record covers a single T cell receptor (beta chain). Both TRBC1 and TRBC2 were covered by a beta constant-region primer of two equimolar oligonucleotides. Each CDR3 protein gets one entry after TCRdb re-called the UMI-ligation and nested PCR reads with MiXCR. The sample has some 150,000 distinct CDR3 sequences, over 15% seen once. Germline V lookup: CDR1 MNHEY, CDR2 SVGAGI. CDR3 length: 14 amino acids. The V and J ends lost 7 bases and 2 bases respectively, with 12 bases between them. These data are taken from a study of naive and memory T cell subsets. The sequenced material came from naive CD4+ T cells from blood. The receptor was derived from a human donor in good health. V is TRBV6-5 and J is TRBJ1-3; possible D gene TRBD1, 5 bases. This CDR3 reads CASTPGHPGNTIYF. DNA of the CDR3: TGTGCCAGCACCCCCGGACACCCTGGAAACACCATATATTTT.